This TCR beta chain was found in a study of CD8+ T cells in alopecia areata (dated by TCRdb to the late 2010s). Describing the broader study: The treated patients took part in an open-label pilot trial in which moderate-to-severe alopecia areata was treated with oral tofacitinib at 5 to 10 mg twice daily. The study used high-throughput TCRbeta sequencing to examine T cell clonal expansion in alopecia areata, in both the C3H/HeJ mouse model and human patients. The RNA source kit depended on sample type: the PAXgene miRNA kit for fixed scalp, the miRNeasy kit for PBMCs, and the RNeasy kit for mouse skin. Scalp clonality was compared across normal scalp (n=4), patchy alopecia areata scalp (n=8), and alopecia totalis/universalis scalp (n=8). Disease severity in treated patients was measured with the SALT score, which quantifies the percentage of affected scalp surface area. Patients received tofacitinib for 6 to 18 months and were then followed off drug for 6 months to check for delayed response and recurrence. immunoSEQ multiplex PCR using 35 Vbeta forward primers and 13 Jbeta reverse primers was used to amplify TCRbeta CDR3 regions. Tofacitinib-treated patients had biopsies at baseline and at 4 and 24 weeks of treatment, with a later scalp biopsy in several patients. Human TCRbeta sequencing covered scalp tissue and sorted CD4+ and CD8+ peripheral blood T cells from patchy and totalis/universalis alopecia areata patients and healthy controls. What the research found in general, with its limitations: Compared with normal scalp, lesional scalp, particularly in alopecia totalis/universalis, had higher clonality and more expanded CD8+ clones, which suggests antigenic drive. Tofacitinib significantly lowered scalp clonality and the number of expanded CD8+ clones among the top 100 scalp clones. Because the treated cohort was small and had only one nonresponder, larger studies are needed to examine links between baseline CD8+ expansion and response. During tofacitinib treatment, many expanded lesional clones remained in scalp and blood, and this persistence may partly explain relapse after treatment is stopped. Resident alphabeta T cells in normal human skin are also sequenced, complicating scalp TCR repertoire analysis, unlike mouse skin dominated by gammadelta T cells. Compared with mice, TCR sequences shared between patients were less clear, possibly partly because of HLA diversity across the patient population.

Library construction relied on the immunoSEQ multiplex PCR assay. For TCR sequencing, RNA was extracted from every sample and reverse transcribed into cDNA to serve as template. First-strand cDNA was synthesized with SuperScript III using a 2:1 mix of oligo-dT and random hexamers. A synthetic immune receptor repertoire was used to measure amplification bias, and any remaining bias was corrected computationally. The paper's data handling went like this. After raw reads were preprocessed to remove errors, the CDR3 was defined following IMGT conventions as running from the conserved cysteine to phenylalanine. Clonality was computed by normalizing Shannon entropy by log2 of the number of productive unique TCRs and subtracting the result from 1. Whether each scalp clone was CD4 or CD8 was inferred by checking scalp TCRbeta sequences against the CD4 and CD8 repertoires from sorted blood. The table comes from immuneACCESS by way of TCRdb, which keeps in-frame sequences with V and J called. Part of the clones is missing from these tables; in studies checked, under half for an unresolved V gene and the rest for unknown reasons. V, J and clone size are taken as reported in that table, and D and trimming were inferred from the DNA itself. The sample table records about 90,000 clones; about 44% of these occur just once. Jointly, the top ten make up around 19% of the sample.

The sample's time point label is to be understood as: 24 weeks on oral tofacitinib. What the treatment or condition label conveys for this sample: oral pan-JAK inhibitor, 5-10 mg twice daily. Lesional scalp punch biopsies and peripheral blood were collected from alopecia areata patients. PBMCs were isolated by density centrifugation and stained for CD3, CD4 and CD8, and CD4+ and CD8+ T cells were sorted on a FACSAria. Details on this clone: Its binding antigen is unknown. No clone much larger than this one lies a single base away; base qualities are absent.

V drops 2 bases and J drops 7 bases, leaving 11 bases in between. Taken from cysteine to phenylalanine, the CDR3 has 12 residues. Of all the DNA, just the CDR3 is kept, 36 bases in frame from base 1. CDR1 and CDR2 were assigned from the germline V gene (reference sequence) as GTSNPN and SVGIG. Sequencing was performed on CD8+ T cells sorted from blood, taken at week 24, from a patient treated with tofacitinib. In this chain, TRBV30 is recombined with TRBJ1-1, with the D segment identity uncertain. The TCR comes from a human donor with alopecia areata. This receptor carries the CDR3 CAWSFAAGEAFF. The nucleotide sequence is TGTGCCTGGAGTTTCGCCGCTGGTGAAGCTTTCTTT.